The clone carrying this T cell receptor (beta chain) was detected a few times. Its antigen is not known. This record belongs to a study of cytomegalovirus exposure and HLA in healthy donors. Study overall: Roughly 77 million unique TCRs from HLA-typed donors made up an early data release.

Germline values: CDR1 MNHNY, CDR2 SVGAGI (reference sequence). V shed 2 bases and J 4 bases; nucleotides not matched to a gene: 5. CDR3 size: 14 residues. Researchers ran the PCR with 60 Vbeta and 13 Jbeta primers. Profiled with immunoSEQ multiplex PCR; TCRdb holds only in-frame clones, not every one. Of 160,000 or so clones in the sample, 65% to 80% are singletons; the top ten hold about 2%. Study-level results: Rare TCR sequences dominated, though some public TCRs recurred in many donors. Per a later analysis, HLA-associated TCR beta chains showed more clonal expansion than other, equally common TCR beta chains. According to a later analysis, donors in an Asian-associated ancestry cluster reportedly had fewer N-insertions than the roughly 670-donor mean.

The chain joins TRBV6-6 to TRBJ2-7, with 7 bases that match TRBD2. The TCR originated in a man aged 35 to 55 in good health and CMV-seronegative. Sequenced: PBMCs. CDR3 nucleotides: TGTGCCAGCAGTTACGGCGCGGGAGAATACGAGCAGTACTTC. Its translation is CASSYGAGEYEQYF.